This T cell receptor beta chain appears in the sequencing data of a study of blood T cells in healthy people across ages. General study results and limits: A roughly linear age-dependent decrease characterized TCR beta diversity per million T cells.

This clonotype turned up a few times. Its antigen is currently unknown. A sample-barcoded 5' primer and a J-beta primer mix were used in a second PCR of about 6 to 12 cycles. TCRdb processed the 5' RACE reads anew with MiXCR; each CDR3 protein has one entry. The repertoire has around 800,000 distinct CDR3 sequences, more than 25% of them found once; the top ten carry 2.5% to 3.5%. The sample was also reused in another study, on T cells of mothers and their children.

This clonotype originated in a boy aged 5 to 17 in good health. Sample: blood.

The DNA for the CDR3 is TGCAGCGTTGCGGGGGCCGCCACCGGGGAGCTGTTTTTT. Amino acid sequence: CSVAGAATGELFF. This chain links TRBV29-1 with TRBJ2-2; D is perhaps TRBD1 or TRBD2 (6 bases each). CDR3 length equals 13 residues. Trimming stripped 4 bases from V and 4 bases from J, with 10 bases between. In germline, CDR1 is SQVTM, CDR2 ANQGSEA.